The 27 T cell receptor beta chains below come from one sample, sequenced in a study of identical twins. MiXCR was run by TCRdb on the 5' RACE reads, yielding one entry per CDR3 protein. The repertoire holds some 210,000 distinct CDR3 sequences, with approximately 15% as singletons. These data also formed part of another study, on T cells expressing NK-cell markers.

Source material: CD8+ T cells sorted from blood. The receptors shown here come from a woman between 18 and 29 years old in good health.

The V and J genes are TRBV15 and TRBJ2-7; D gene unclear. Per the germline V gene, CDR1 is LNHNV and CDR2 is YYDKDF (reference sequence). The germline V and J ends were trimmed by 7 bases and 1 base, with 11 bases remaining between them. There are 13 residues in the CDR3. The chain's CDR3 is CATNRPESYEQYF. The CDR3 DNA reads TGTGCCACCAATCGACCCGAATCCTACGAGCAGTACTTC.

V usage is TRBV12-3 or TRBV12-4 and J usage is TRBJ2-7; D remains unclear. Trimming left V 5 bases short and J 6 bases short, with 20 bases between. The CDR3 has 15 amino acids. CDR3 residues: CASSPLGSTGGEQYF. Written as DNA, the CDR3 is TGTGCCAGCAGTCCCCTGGGCTCCACGGGCGGCGAGCAGTACTTC.

V usage is TRBV6-1 and J usage is TRBJ1-3, with a weak D call TRBD1 (5 bases). With 5 bases removed from V and 0 bases from J, the gap between germline ends came to 20 bases. Looked up from germline, CDR1 is MNHNS and CDR2 is SASEGT. CDR3 length equals 18 residues. This CDR3 reads CASSKPTPDSPSGNTIYF. The CDR3, as DNA: TGTGCCAGCAGTAAACCGACTCCCGACAGTCCCTCTGGAAACACCATATATTTT.

In its sample, this clonotype was seen a few times. The gene calls are TRBV15 and TRBJ2-7; 7 nucleotides line up with TRBD1. The CDR3 loop spans 13 amino acids. Trimming took 4 bases from V and 6 from J; bases not matched to a gene: 6. The germline CDR1 and CDR2 sequences are LNHNV and YYDKDF (reference sequence). The CDR3 sequence is CATSTDRAGEQYF. CDR3 coding DNA: TGTGCCACCAGCACCGACAGGGCGGGCGAGCAGTACTTC.

V is TRBV7-9 and J is TRBJ2-7, with D perhaps given as TRBD1 or TRBD2 (5 bases each). Trimming shortened V by 1 base and J by 1 base, and 11 bases separated the two germline ends. The CDR3 totals 15 residues. Germline V gene lookup returns CDR1 SEHNR and CDR2 FQNEAQ (reference sequence). CDR3 protein: CASSLGGEGSYEQYF. In DNA form, the CDR3 reads TGTGCCAGCAGCTTAGGGGGCGAGGGATCCTACGAGCAGTACTTC.

The V and J genes are TRBV29-1 and TRBJ2-3; 16 positions match TRBD2. Germline V gene data show CDR1 as SQVTM and CDR2 as ANQGSEA. The CDR3 contains 15 residues. The junction had 2 bases not matched to a gene; V was cut back by 6 bases and J by 2 bases. In nucleotides, the CDR3 is TGCAGCGTGGGACTAGCGGGAGGGCCCACAGATACGCAGTATTTT. Residues: CSVGLAGGPTDTQYF.

This clonotype turned up a few times. The chain joins TRBV10-3 to TRBJ1-1; 9 bases fit TRBD1. The ends lost 5 bases at V and 1 base at J; junction bases unmatched: 11. This CDR3 has 17 residues. Looked up from germline, CDR1 is ENHRY and CDR2 is SYGVKD. Here the CDR3 reads CAISNLGTGLRNTEAFF. The DNA of the CDR3 is TGTGCCATCAGTAACTTGGGGACAGGGCTAAGGAACACTGAAGCTTTCTTT.

The chain has TRBV4-1 and TRBJ2-2, with D tentatively TRBD1 (6 bases). Germline CDR1 MGHRA, CDR2 YSYEKL. Trimming stripped 4 bases from V and 4 bases from J, with 22 bases between. This CDR3 region has 18 residues. The CDR3 reads CASSLEGRGAPGTGELFF. CDR3 nucleotide sequence: TGCGCCAGCAGCCTTGAGGGCAGGGGCGCACCCGGCACCGGGGAGCTGTTTTTT.

This clonotype was observed a handful of times. V is TRBV4-1 and J is TRBJ2-2, with D possibly matching TRBD2 (6 bases). The ends were cut back, 0 bases at V and 3 bases at J, with 14 bases in the middle. The CDR3 runs 17 residues. Germline V gene lookup returns CDR1 MGHRA and CDR2 YSYEKL. DNA of the CDR3: TGCGCCAGCAGCCAAGATGTTACGGGGGTGTACACCGGGGAGCTGTTTTTT. Encoded protein: CASSQDVTGVYTGELFF.

In its sample, this clonotype was seen a few times. The gene calls are TRBV7-9 and TRBJ2-1, with 7 bases matching TRBD1. There are 17 residues in the CDR3. Germline V lookup: CDR1 SEHNR, CDR2 FQNEAQ (reference sequence). V shed 5 bases, J shed 1 base, and the junction held 11 bases outside the gene matches. CDR3 in amino acids: CASSQARQGSSYNEQFF. CDR3 nucleotide sequence: TGTGCCAGCAGCCAAGCTCGACAGGGTAGTTCCTACAATGAGCAGTTCTTC.

Only a few counts were recorded for this clonotype. V gene TRBV7-9 combines with J gene TRBJ2-1; D possibly corresponds to TRBD2 (6 bases). Trimming pared 8 bases from V and 0 bases from J, leaving 11 bases between. Germline loops: CDR1 SEHNR, CDR2 FQNEAQ (reference sequence). CDR3 length equals 14 residues. The DNA for the CDR3 is TGTGCCAGCGGCGGGGCTGGCTCCTACAATGAGCAGTTCTTC. Protein: CASGGAGSYNEQFF.

The chain employs TRBV7-8 and TRBJ2-7; D may be TRBD2 (6 bases). CDR1 is SGHVS, CDR2 FQNEAQ, per germline. Trimming removed 0 bases from V and 0 bases from J, with 15 bases in between. CDR3 length: 17 amino acids. In DNA form, the CDR3 reads TGTGCCAGCAGCTTAGCGGAGGGGCAGAGAATCTCCTACGAGCAGTACTTC. Translation gives CASSLAEGQRISYEQYF. Filled out from reference TRBV7-8 and TRBJ2-7, the complete variable domain reads GAGVSQSPRYKVAKRGQDVALRCDPISGHVSLFWYQQALGQGPEFLTYFQNEAQLDKSGLPSDRFFAERPEGSVSTLKIQRTQQEDSAVYLCASSLAEGQRISYEQYFGPGTRLTVT.

This chain connects TRBV27 to TRBJ2-5, with 8 bases that match TRBD2. V lost 2 bases and J lost 5; bases outside the gene matches: 10. Germline loops: CDR1 MNHEY, CDR2 SMNVEV (reference sequence). This CDR3 is 16 amino acids long. The CDR3 sequence is CASSLLRAGVGETQYF. The DNA for the CDR3 is TGTGCCAGCAGTTTACTAAGAGCGGGAGTTGGGGAGACCCAGTACTTC.

This clonotype was picked up many times. The rearrangement links TRBV12-3 or TRBV12-4 to TRBJ2-2; no reliable D call. Trimming pared 3 bases from V and 3 bases from J, leaving 11 bases between. This CDR3 spans 15 amino acids. The CDR3 here is CASSFLYSHTGELFF. The CDR3 nucleotides read TGTGCCAGCAGTTTTTTGTACAGTCACACCGGGGAGCTGTTTTTT.

The chain recombines TRBV27 with TRBJ1-2; possible D gene TRBD1, 6 bases. The V end lost 0 bases, the J end lost 3 bases, and 17 bases lay between the germline ends. The CDR3 contains 17 residues. Germline V lookup: CDR1 MNHEY, CDR2 SMNVEV (reference sequence). CDR3: CASSLSWGEGGDYGYTF. The CDR3 coding sequence is TGTGCCAGCAGTTTATCGTGGGGGGAGGGGGGTGACTATGGCTACACCTTC.

In its sample, this clonotype was seen a few times. J is TRBJ2-6 and V is TRBV19; D could derive from TRBD1 or TRBD2 (6 bases each). This CDR3 is 19 amino acids long. The V gene lost 6 bases and the J gene lost 0 bases, with 21 bases spanning the gap. CDR1 and CDR2 (germline): LNHDA, SQIVND (reference sequence). CDR3 DNA: TGTGCCAGTAGAAGGGGGAGGCGGAGGGACACCTCTGGGGCCAACGTCCTGACTTTC. Amino acid sequence: CASRRGRRRDTSGANVLTF.

The V call is TRBV28, the J call TRBJ2-7; D is possibly TRBD1 (6 bases). The CDR3 is 13 residues long. Per germline, CDR1 MDHEN and CDR2 SYDVKM. Trimming shortened V by 6 bases and J by 5 bases, and 14 bases separated the two germline ends. In nucleotides, the CDR3 is TGTGCCAGCAGGGGTCAGGGGAGCCACGAGCAGTACTTC. This encodes CASRGQGSHEQYF.

The gene calls are TRBV10-3 and TRBJ2-7, with D tentatively TRBD2 (5 bases). V shed 6 bases and J shed 2 bases, with 11 bases lying between them. The CDR3 contains 13 residues. Germline V gene sequence: CDR1 ENHRY, CDR2 SYGVKD. The CDR3 reads CAISGEVAYEQYF. The CDR3 DNA reads TGTGCCATCAGCGGGGAAGTAGCCTACGAGCAGTACTTC.

Only a few counts were recorded for this clonotype. The chain recombines TRBV2 with TRBJ1-2; no clear D. This CDR3 has 13 amino acids. Between the trimmed V and J ends, which lost 9 bases and 4 bases, there was a span of 15 bases. In germline, CDR1 is SNHLY, CDR2 FYNNEI. DNA of the CDR3: TGTGCCAGTTACCCGACAAGCACCTATGGCTACACCTTC. Its translation: CASYPTSTYGYTF. The entire variable domain, with the rest obtained from reference TRBV2 and TRBJ1-2, is as follows: EPEVTQTPSHQVTQMGQEVILRCVPISNHLYFYWYRQILGQKVEFLVSFYNNEISEKSEIFDDQFSVERPDGSNFTLKIRSTKLEDSAMYFCASYPTSTYGYTFGSGTRLTVV.

This clonotype was seen a handful of times. The gene calls are TRBV6-6 and TRBJ2-1; D ambiguous. Trimming cost V 0 bases and J 5 bases, with 5 bases left between them. Per the germline V gene, CDR1 is MNHNY and CDR2 is SVGAGI (reference sequence). The CDR3 length is 13 residues. The CDR3 coding sequence is TGTGCCAGCAGTTACTCGAACGACAATGAGCAGTTCTTC. It specifies CASSYSNDNEQFF.

This clonotype was recorded a few times. This rearrangement joins TRBV9 to TRBJ2-3; D is perhaps TRBD2 (6 bases). The CDR3 extends over 15 amino acids. Germline V gene data show CDR1 as SGDLS and CDR2 as YYNGEE. V lost 4 bases to trimming and J lost 4 bases, with 16 bases between them. CDR3 residues: CASSPGGPTSDTQYF. The CDR3 DNA sequence: TGTGCCAGCAGCCCCGGAGGGCCTACGTCAGATACGCAGTATTTT.

The V and J genes are TRBV11-2 and TRBJ2-7; TRBD1 matches at 7 bases. Germline assignment: CDR1 SGHAT and CDR2 FQNNGV. Losses at the gene ends were 0 bases for V and 2 bases for J; bases not matched to a gene: 4. This CDR3 is built from 15 residues. CDR3 residues: CASSLEGTATYEQYF. CDR3 coding DNA: TGTGCCAGCAGCTTAGAGGGGACAGCAACCTACGAGCAGTACTTC.

The rearrangement links TRBV7-9 to TRBJ1-2, with a weak D call TRBD1 (6 bases). With 5 bases removed from V and 9 bases from J, the gap between germline ends came to 16 bases. Germline V gene data show CDR1 as SEHNR and CDR2 as FQNEAQ (reference sequence). The CDR3 has 13 amino acids. CDR3 amino acids: CASSTDSIKSYTF. DNA for the CDR3: TGTGCCAGCAGCACGGACAGCATTAAGAGCTACACCTTC.

This clonotype was seen a handful of times. The chain employs TRBV14 and TRBJ1-1; 9 bases are a match to TRBD1. The trim removed 3 bases at V and 2 bases at J, leaving 10 bases unmatched. The germline gives CDR1 SGHDN, CDR2 FVKESK. The CDR3 sequence is 17 residues long. Here the CDR3 reads CASSHHRDRDNNTEAFF. DNA of the CDR3: TGTGCCAGCAGCCATCACCGGGACAGGGATAACAACACTGAAGCTTTCTTT.

This clonotype has more than one count but fewer than ten. This chain joins TRBV15 and TRBJ2-3; tentatively, D is TRBD2 (7 bases). The germline CDR1 and CDR2 sequences are LNHNV and YYDKDF (reference sequence). The CDR3 runs 15 residues. The V and J ends lost 5 bases and 6 bases respectively, with 18 bases between them. This chain's CDR3 is CATSPKAGARDTQYF. As DNA, the CDR3 is TGTGCCACCAGCCCCAAGGCGGGGGCCAGGGATACGCAGTATTTT.

The chain joins TRBV12-3 or TRBV12-4 to TRBJ2-4; D call uncertain. The CDR3 is made up of 13 amino acids. Trimming shortened V by 3 bases and J by 8 bases, and 11 bases separated the two germline ends. The CDR3 sequence is CASSFSLRDIQYF. The CDR3 coding sequence is TGTGCCAGCAGTTTCTCATTACGGGACATTCAGTACTTC.

V and J are TRBV20-1 and TRBJ2-3, with 7 bases matching TRBD2. J gave up 3 bases and V 6 bases, and 12 bases lay outside the gene matches. Germline V gene data show CDR1 as DFQATT and CDR2 as SNEGSKA (reference sequence). This CDR3 comprises 15 residues. The CDR3: CSAQREGYATDTQYF. The DNA for the CDR3 is TGCAGTGCCCAAAGGGAGGGTTATGCGACAGATACGCAGTATTTT.